Described below is a single T cell receptor beta chain sequence and its context. The antigen it binds to is not known. No base quality values were provided; no much bigger clone lies one nucleotide off. Taken from cysteine to phenylalanine, the CDR3 has 16 residues. Just CDR3 DNA is preserved here, 48 bases in frame from base 1. For CDR1 and CDR2, the germline V gene (reference sequence) lists LNHNV and YYDKDF. From V the trimming removes 1 base and from J it removes 7 bases, while the gene matches leave 6 bases of the junction unaccounted for. The data are from a study of technical replicates of blood from several donors (dated by TCRdb to the late 2010s). Libraries were constructed by the immunoSEQ multiplex PCR assay. Entries here come from immuneACCESS through TCRdb and include only in-frame sequences with V and J called. Some clones fail to appear in such tables; in the studies checked, an unresolved V gene covers under half of the shortfall, and the cause of the remainder is unknown. The table for this sample lists tens of thousands of clones; about 96% of them were counted only once. Together, the top ten hold 0.36% of the sample.

Sequences were obtained from T cells isolated from PBMCs. The rearrangement joined TRBV15 to TRBJ2-1; 11 junctional bases match TRBD2. The sequence came from a human donor in good health. The CDR3 protein is CATSRVMLAGGNEQFF. The DNA is TGTGCCACCAGCAGAGTTATGCTAGCGGGAGGAAATGAGCAGTTCTTC.